The rows below give T cell receptor beta chains drawn from one sample of a study of OX40 agonist ivuxolimab in advanced cancers. Method: immunoSEQ multiplex PCR; TCRdb's copy keeps in-frame clones and lacks some. The sample includes 60,000 to 65,000 clones, 70% to 90% of them seen just once. The sample here was CD4+ or CD8+ T cells sorted from blood, taken in a trial of the OX40 agonist ivuxolimab. Receptors originate from an adult with an advanced solid tumor such as melanoma, head and neck, liver or kidney cancer. Both conserved end residues are part of each CDR3. A D gene is named only where the DNA matches it firmly. Size is stated for part of the rows, as once, few or many counts, or as a class when the clone is expanded.

v_call	clone_size	d_call	j_call	cdr3_nt	cdr3_aa
TRBV7-3	.	.	TRBJ1-2	TGTGCCAGCAGCTTAATTGGTACCGGGAGAGTGGGTGGCTACACCTTC	CASSLIGTGRVGGYTF
TRBV5-4	.	TRBD2	TRBJ2-3	TGTGCCAGCAGCGCCAAGATAGCGGGAGATAGGGCAGATACGCAGTATTTT	CASSAKIAGDRADTQYF
TRBV14	.	TRBD2	TRBJ2-2	TGTGCCAGCAGCCAGCGGACTAGCGAAAACGGGGAGCTGTTTTTT	CASSQRTSENGELFF
TRBV7-8	.	.	TRBJ2-1	TGTGCCAGCAGCTTGACGGTCTCCTACAATGAGCAGTTCTTC	CASSLTVSYNEQFF
TRBV19	.	TRBD2	TRBJ2-1	TGTGCCAGTAGTCCCCGGACTAGCGGGATTTGGCTGTTCTTC	CASSPRTSGIWLFF
TRBV5-4	.	.	TRBJ2-1	TGTGCCAGCAGCTTGGGGGGGCGCGGGAATGAGCAGTTCTTC	CASSLGGRGNEQFF
TRBV18	.	.	TRBJ1-3	TGTGCCAGCTCACCAAGACAGGCGGTCGACTCTGGAAACACCATATATTTT	CASSPRQAVDSGNTIYF
TRBV18	once	.	TRBJ1-1	TGTGCCAGCTCACAAATGGTTCGCACTGAAGCTTTCTTT	CASSQMVRTEAFF
TRBV4-2	once	.	TRBJ2-2	TGTGCCAGCAGCCAATTTGTGGAGACAGGTCTACCCGGGGAGCTGTTTTTT	CASSQFVETGLPGELFF
TRBV10-1	few	TRBD1	TRBJ2-6	TGCGCCAGCAGTGAACAGGGGGCTGGGGCCAACGTCCTGACTTTC	CASSEQGAGANVLTF
TRBV5-4	.	.	TRBJ2-3	TGTGCCAGCAGCTTGGGGGGATTCATCTCGAATACGCAGTATTTT	CASSLGGFISNTQYF
TRBV5-1	.	TRBD1	TRBJ1-1	TGCGCCAGCAGCTTGGTTGGACAGGGAGCTTTCTTT	CASSLVGQGAFF
TRBV2	.	.	TRBJ2-6	TGTGCCAGAAGCTCTGGGGCCAACGTCCTGACTTTC	CARSSGANVLTF
TRBV7-2	once	.	TRBJ2-1	TGTGCCAGCAGCTCGGCGCGGACGGTCAGGAATGAGCAGTTCTTC	CASSSARTVRNEQFF
TRBV9	.	TRBD2	TRBJ2-2	TGTGCCAGCAGCAAGGGACTAGCACAAAACTCGAACACCGGGGAGCTGTTTTTT	CASSKGLAQNSNTGELFF
TRBV6-5	.	.	TRBJ2-7	TGTGCCAGCAGGAGAACAGATACCTACGAGCAGTACTTC	CASRRTDTYEQYF
TRBV5-8	.	TRBD1	TRBJ1-5	TGTGCCAGCAGCCGGGGACAGGCAAACAATCAGCCCCAGCATTTT	CASSRGQANNQPQHF
TRBV27	.	.	TRBJ1-1	TGTGCCAGCAGTCCAGTGGCACGGCCGAACACTGAAGCTTTCTTT	CASSPVARPNTEAFF
TRBV6-4	.	.	TRBJ2-1	TGTGCCAGCAGTGACTCTAGACTCCCCTACAATGAGCAGTTCTTC	CASSDSRLPYNEQFF
TRBV5-1	.	TRBD2	TRBJ2-1	TGCGCCAGCAGCGCCGGACTAGCGGGAGGGCAACAGTTCTTC	CASSAGLAGGQQFF
TRBV7-9	.	.	TRBJ2-2	TGTGCCAGCAGCTTACTTAGCATCACCGGGGAGCTGTTTTTT	CASSLLSITGELFF
TRBV11-3	.	.	TRBJ2-1	TGTGCCAGCAGCTTAGGTCGATCGGCGGGCGGTGAGCAGTTCTTC	CASSLGRSAGGEQFF
TRBV7-3	few	.	TRBJ1-1	TGTGCCAGCAGCCAGCAACAGGGCGGGACTGAAGCTTTCTTT	CASSQQQGGTEAFF
TRBV2	.	.	TRBJ2-1	TGTGCCAGCAAATCGTCGGGCAATGAGCAGTTCTTC	CASKSSGNEQFF
TRBV5-6	.	.	TRBJ2-2	TGTGCCAGCAGCTTGGATTCGGAGCTGTTTTTT	CASSLDSELFF
TRBV4-1	.	.	TRBJ2-7	TGCGCCAGCAGCCAAGATGATCGCAGGGTGCAGTACTTC	CASSQDDRRVQYF
TRBV9	once	.	TRBJ2-2	TGTGCCAGCAGCGCGCCTGGACTAACCACCGGGGAGCTGTTTTTT	CASSAPGLTTGELFF
TRBV6-5	.	.	TRBJ1-1	TGTGCCAGCAGTTACCTTCCGGGCTCGAACACTGAAGCTTTCTTT	CASSYLPGSNTEAFF
TRBV28	.	.	TRBJ2-3	TGTGCCAGCAGTTTACCAGGGGGGATAGCCACAGATACGCAGTATTTT	CASSLPGGIATDTQYF
TRBV7-9	.	TRBD1	TRBJ1-2	TGTGCCAGCACCCTCGGGACAGCCGTCTATGGCTACACCTTC	CASTLGTAVYGYTF
TRBV11-2	.	.	TRBJ2-1	TGTGCCAGCAGCTGGGTGAGCAATGAGCAGTTCTTC	CASSWVSNEQFF
TRBV14	.	.	TRBJ2-1	TGTGCCAGCAGCCCCCTCCAAAGCTCCTACAATGAGCAGTTCTTC	CASSPLQSSYNEQFF
TRBV11-2	.	.	TRBJ2-5	TGTGCCAGCAGCGCCGGTGGCGAGACCCAGTACTTC	CASSAGGETQYF
TRBV27	few	.	TRBJ2-1	TGTGCCAGCAGTTTGGGCAGGGGTTACAATGAGCAGTTCTTC	CASSLGRGYNEQFF
TRBV4-1	.	.	TRBJ2-2	TGCGCCAGCAGCCAAGATCAACTAGATCCCGGGGAGCTGTTTTTT	CASSQDQLDPGELFF
TRBV7-2	.	.	TRBJ2-1	TGTGCCAGCAGCTTGGAGGGACGGGATATCGGTGAGCAGTTCTTC	CASSLEGRDIGEQFF
TRBV7-9	.	.	TRBJ2-1	TGTGCCAGCAGCTTAAGCCCGGGGGATGAGCAGTTCTTC	CASSLSPGDEQFF
TRBV10-3	.	.	TRBJ1-6	TGTGCCATCAGTGATCGGCAGAATAATTCACCCCTCCACTTT	CAISDRQNNSPLHF
TRBV19	few	.	TRBJ1-1	TGTGCCAGTAGTATGAGGGTGCACACTGAAGCTTTCTTT	CASSMRVHTEAFF
TRBV7-7	.	.	TRBJ2-2	TGTGCTAGCAGCCCACACACAGGGCTCCCCGGGGAGCTGTTTTTT	CASSPHTGLPGELFF
TRBV6-5	.	TRBD2	TRBJ2-7	TGTGCCAGCAGTCGACTAGCGGGAGGTTACGAGCAGTACTTC	CASSRLAGGYEQYF
TRBV6-1	.	.	TRBJ1-1	TGTGCCAGCAGTGCAACGTTGAACACTGAAGCTTTCTTT	CASSATLNTEAFF
TRBV5-5	.	.	TRBJ2-7	TGTGCCAGCAGGATTGGACTCTTGGGTCTCTCCTACGAGCAGTACTTC	CASRIGLLGLSYEQYF
TRBV21-1	.	.	TRBJ1-3	TGTGCCAGCAGCAAGGAGTCCTCGGGGGATGGAAACACCATATATTTT	CASSKESSGDGNTIYF
TRBV9	few	.	TRBJ1-2	TGTGCCAGCAGCGTATATGGGGTATGGGACTATGGCTACACCTTC	CASSVYGVWDYGYTF
TRBV5-5	.	.	TRBJ1-1	TGTGCCAGCAGTCCAATACAGGGCCGAATGAACACTGAAGCTTTCTTT	CASSPIQGRMNTEAFF
TRBV2	.	.	TRBJ2-2	TGTGCCAGTCACAGGGATCGTTGGACCGGGGAGCTGTTTTTT	CASHRDRWTGELFF
TRBV5-1	.	TRBD2	TRBJ2-1	TGCGCCAGCGCCAGCGGGAGGGGATACAATGAGCAGTTCTTC	CASASGRGYNEQFF
TRBV4-3	.	TRBD1	TRBJ1-2	TGCGCCAGCAGCCGTCACACAGGGGACTATGGCTACACCTTC	CASSRHTGDYGYTF
TRBV6-5	.	.	TRBJ1-2	TGTGCCAGCAGCCTACAGGGTGTCGATGGCTACACCTTC	CASSLQGVDGYTF
TRBV4-1	.	.	TRBJ1-2	TGCGCCAGCAGCCAAGGCTTAGAGCGCTACACCTTC	CASSQGLERYTF
TRBV7-2	once	.	TRBJ2-7	TGTGCCAGCGGCCGGGACCGATTCTCCTACGAGCAGTACTTC	CASGRDRFSYEQYF